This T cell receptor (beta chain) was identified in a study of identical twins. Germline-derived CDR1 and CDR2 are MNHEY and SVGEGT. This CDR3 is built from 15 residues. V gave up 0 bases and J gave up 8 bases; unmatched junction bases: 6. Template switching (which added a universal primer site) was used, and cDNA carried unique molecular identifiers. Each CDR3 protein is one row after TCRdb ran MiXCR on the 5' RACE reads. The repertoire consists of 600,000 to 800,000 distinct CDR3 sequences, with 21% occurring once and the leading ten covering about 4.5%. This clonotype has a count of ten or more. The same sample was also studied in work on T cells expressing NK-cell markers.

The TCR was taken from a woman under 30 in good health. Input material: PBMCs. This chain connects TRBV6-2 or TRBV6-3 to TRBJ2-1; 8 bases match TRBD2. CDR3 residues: CASSYSGSGGYEQFF. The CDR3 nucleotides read TGTGCCAGCAGTTACTCAGGAAGCGGGGGTTATGAGCAGTTCTTC.